Listed here is a single T cell receptor (beta chain). Antigen unknown. This entry belongs to a study of PD-L1 blockade in urothelial cancer. Study at large: Blood yielded a median of around 140,000 T cells per sample. Study-wide findings and caveats: Clones that were tumor-associated expanded more in the blood of durable-benefit patients at 3 weeks.

Profiling relied on immunoSEQ multiplex PCR, and the TCRdb table lists in-frame clones only, not all of them. The sample holds roughly 51,000 clones, 79% seen once. The V and J ends lost 0 bases and 9 bases, in that order; junction bases with no gene match: 8. The CDR3 contains 16 residues. Germline assignment: CDR1 SGHRS and CDR2 YFSETQ. Indicated time point: pretreatment peripheral blood. Patients each gave 1 to 8 samples, pretreatment and on-treatment. The V and J genes are TRBV5-1 and TRBJ2-1; 11 positions match TRBD1. The material sequenced was PBMCs, taken around atezolizumab (anti-PD-L1) treatment. The clonotype was recovered from a man between 65 and 79 years old with urothelial cancer. The CDR3 DNA follows: TGCGCCAGCAGCTTGGGCAGGACAGGGGGCGGGGGTGAGCAGTTCTTC. Protein: CASSLGRTGGGGEQFF.